The subject of this entry is one T cell receptor beta chain. Antigen specificity is unknown. The sample belongs to a study of T cell responses to AZD1222 COVID-19 vaccine. The study, taken as a whole, reports: Spike-specific TCRs gained breadth and depth after people received two AZD1222 doses. Regions left unmutated in variants are reportedly the target of nearly half of spike-specific TCRs.

The CDR3 covers 15 residues. Germline CDR1 SGHRS, CDR2 YFSETQ. With 1 base removed from V and 2 bases from J, the gap between germline ends came to 12 bases. Clones were read by immunoSEQ multiplex PCR, and TCRdb kept only the in-frame ones, dropping some. The sample contains around 160,000 clones, approximately 90% of which appear only once. The analysis combined second doses at about 4 or about 12 weeks. Sequencing used peripheral blood, obtained 28 days after the second AZD1222 dose. The chain is built from TRBV5-1 and TRBJ2-5, with D maybe TRBD2 (6 bases). The clonotype was recovered from an adult who received the AZD1222 COVID-19 vaccine. The CDR3: CASSLTGGAQETQYF. The CDR3 nucleotides are TGCGCCAGCAGCTTGACAGGAGGGGCGCAAGAGACCCAGTACTTC.